The clone carrying this T cell receptor beta chain has a handful of counts. The target antigen is unknown. The CDR3 sequence is 15 residues long. Trimming took off 4 bases at V and 5 bases at J, with 17 bases between the two ends. Germline CDR1 MNHNY, CDR2 SVGAGI (reference sequence). The assay was immunoSEQ multiplex PCR, and TCRdb's table has in-frame clones only and misses some. The sample yields some 120,000 clones, roughly 85% seen once. This specimen comes from a study of T cell responses to AZD1222 COVID-19 vaccine. General study points: The number of AZD1222 recipients seropositive at baseline was only 5 to 7. Rises in breadth and depth of Spike-specific TCRs came after two AZD1222 doses.

The specimen comprised peripheral blood, sampled on day 0 of MenACWY control vaccination. The clonotype comes from an adult in good health. The chain uses TRBV6-6 and TRBJ1-2; a possible D gene is TRBD1 (6 bases). The CDR3 sequence: CASSSGVGPAYGYTF. CDR3 bases: TGTGCCAGCAGTTCAGGGGTGGGCCCAGCGTATGGCTACACCTTC.